These T cell receptor beta chains were read from a single sample in a study of patients with pleural tuberculosis. Each CDR3 protein is one row after TCRdb ran MiXCR on the reads. The table includes around 30,000 distinct CDR3 sequences, more than 15% detected once. Sequencing was carried out using peripheral blood. Receptors originate from a human donor with pleural tuberculosis. Both conserved end residues are part of each CDR3. The order of the fields is clone size, D gene, J gene, V gene, CDR3 DNA, CDR3 protein. A D gene is named only where the DNA matches it firmly. Not every row has a clone size; where given, it reads once, few, many or a size class.

many,TRBD1,TRBJ1-2,TRBV28,TGTGCCAGCAGTTTACGCAATTTAGGGACAGATCCCTATGGCTACACCTTC,CASSLRNLGTDPYGYTF
many,TRBD1,TRBJ1-1,TRBV10-3,TGTGCCATCAGTGGGACAGGGAACACTGAAGCTTTCTTT,CAISGTGNTEAFF
.,.,TRBJ1-5,TRBV3-1,TGTGCCAGCATCCAAGAGTCGGTTAAACCCCAGCATTTT,CASIQESVKPQHF
medium-sized,TRBD1,TRBJ1-2,TRBV27,TGTGCCAGCAGTTCCTTACAGGGGAATTATGGCTACACCTTC,CASSSLQGNYGYTF
many,TRBD2,TRBJ2-1,TRBV2,TGTGCCAGCAGTGCGGATAGCGGGAGGGCCTGGCAGTTCTTC,CASSADSGRAWQFF
.,.,TRBJ1-1,TRBV28,TGTTCCAGCAGTTTATTTGGGCGCACTGAAGCTTTCTTT,CSSSLFGRTEAFF
many,.,TRBJ2-2,TRBV29-1,TGCAGCGTTGATGTAGGGGGCACCGGGGAGCTGTTTTTT,CSVDVGGTGELFF
many,.,TRBJ1-1,TRBV7-9,TGTGCCAGCAGCTTTTACCAGAACACTGAAGCTTTCTTT,CASSFYQNTEAFF
many,.,TRBJ1-3,TRBV5-5,TGTGCCAGCAGCTTGTCTCATGTGGGAGCTGGAAACACCATATATTTT,CASSLSHVGAGNTIYF
.,.,TRBJ2-1,TRBV20-1,TGCAGTGCTTCTGACAGTTTCTATGAGCAGTTCTTC,CSASDSFYEQFF
many,.,TRBJ1-1,TRBV2,TGTGCCAGCACCGAGGTACAGGAGGGGATCACTGAAGCTTTCTTT,CASTEVQEGITEAFF
many,TRBD2,TRBJ2-5,TRBV20-1,TGCAGTGCTAGAGCTAGCGGTACGCAAGAGACCCAGTACTTC,CSARASGTQETQYF
many,TRBD1,TRBJ2-7,TRBV20-1,TGCAGTGCCAGGACAGGGATAAACACCTACGAGCAGTACTTC,CSARTGINTYEQYF
.,TRBD2,TRBJ2-7,TRBV20-1,TGCAGTGCTTCTGAGACTAGCGGGGCCTACGAGCAGTGCTTC,CSASETSGAYEQCF
many,.,TRBJ2-3,TRBV5-5,TGTGCCAGCAGTCTCTCAGGGGGGCCCGAAGATACGCAGTATTTT,CASSLSGGPEDTQYF
.,TRBD1,TRBJ1-5,TRBV20-1,TGCAGTGCCATACAGGGGGACAATCAGCCCCAGCATTTT,CSAIQGDNQPQHF
many,TRBD1,TRBJ1-5,TRBV20-1,TGCAGTGCCAGCAGGGGGGACCAGCCCCAGCATTTT,CSASRGDQPQHF
.,.,TRBJ1-1,TRBV29-1,TGCAGCGTTGACGATTTCAGCGGGAACACTGAAGCTTTCTTT,CSVDDFSGNTEAFF
many,.,TRBJ2-7,TRBV12-3/TRBV12-4,TGTGCCAGCAGCCCGGAGTCCTACGAGCAGTACTTC,CASSPESYEQYF
many,.,TRBJ2-3,TRBV29-1,TGCAGCGTTGAAGAGTTTCGGGGGGCGGTAGATACGCAGTATTTT,CSVEEFRGAVDTQYF
many,TRBD1,TRBJ2-3,TRBV4-2,TGTGCCAGCAGCTTTCGGACAGGGGGGAAGATCACAGATACGCAGTATTTT,CASSFRTGGKITDTQYF
many,.,TRBJ1-1,TRBV5-1,TGCGCCAGCAGCCCAGGGCCCTATGGGGTGAACACTGAAGCTTTCTTT,CASSPGPYGVNTEAFF
many,.,TRBJ1-2,TRBV29-1,TGCAGCGTTGAAGGGTCATCGAGGGACTACACCTTC,CSVEGSSRDYTF
.,.,TRBJ1-5,TRBV2,TGTGCCAGCACGGAGGGCAGGGGCGGCAATCAGCCCCAGCATTTT,CASTEGRGGNQPQHF
.,.,TRBJ2-1,TRBV9,TGTGCCAGCAGCGTAGCGAGGGGTGAGCAGTTCTTC,CASSVARGEQFF
many,TRBD1,TRBJ2-1,TRBV29-1,TGCAGCGTTGGCCCACAGGGGAAGAATGAGCAGTTCTTC,CSVGPQGKNEQFF
.,TRBD2,TRBJ2-1,TRBV27,TGTGCCGGCAGCCCCAGCGGGGGAGCGTCCAGGAATGAGCAGTTCTTC,CAGSPSGGASRNEQFF
few,.,TRBJ2-7,TRBV7-9,TGTGCCAGCAGCCGCTTCTTCGACGAGCAGTACTTC,CASSRFFDEQYF
many,.,TRBJ2-1,TRBV28,TGTGCCAGCAGTTTGATTCACAATGAGCAGTTCTTC,CASSLIHNEQFF
many,.,TRBJ1-1,TRBV5-1,TGCGCCAGCAAGACAGGCGAGACCATGAACACTGAAGCTTTCTTT,CASKTGETMNTEAFF
many,TRBD1,TRBJ1-2,TRBV12-3/TRBV12-4,TGTGCCAGCAGTTTATCAGGGCAGGGGGCTGGCTACACCTTC,CASSLSGQGAGYTF
many,.,TRBJ1-2,TRBV2,TGTGCCAGCAGTGAAGCGGTCGGTAGAATCTATGGCTACACCTTC,CASSEAVGRIYGYTF
few,.,TRBJ1-1,TRBV5-5,TGTGCCAGCAGCTTAGTCACAAACACTGAAGCTTTCTTT,CASSLVTNTEAFF
many,.,TRBJ2-7,TRBV6-2/TRBV6-3,TGTGCCAGCAGTTTCTCCTACGAGCAGTACTTC,CASSFSYEQYF
many,.,TRBJ2-2,TRBV19,TGTGCCAGTAAAAGGGGCGGTTGGACCGGGGAGCTGTTTTTT,CASKRGGWTGELFF
few,.,TRBJ1-3,TRBV30,TGTGCCTGGAGTGTACGTCCAGGGCTTGGAAACACCATATATTTT,CAWSVRPGLGNTIYF
many,TRBD2,TRBJ2-5,TRBV7-8,TGTGCCAGCAGCTTAGCTCCCCGGACTAGCGGGAGGGCCCTCTTAGAGACCCAGTACTTC,CASSLAPRTSGRALLETQYF
many,TRBD2,TRBJ2-5,TRBV6-6,TGTGCCAGCAGTCACTCCCCGGGACTAGTAAAAGAGACCCAGTACTTC,CASSHSPGLVKETQYF
many,.,TRBJ1-1,TRBV19,TGTGCCAGTAGTTCCTCGGGAGGGGAAGCTTTCTTT,CASSSSGGEAFF
medium-sized,TRBD1,TRBJ1-1,TRBV6-1,TGTGCCAGCAGGGTTGGGACAGGGAGGGGCACTGAAGCTTTCTTT,CASRVGTGRGTEAFF
many,.,TRBJ2-1,TRBV5-4,TGTGCCAGCAGCTTGGAGGTTAGGGTCAATGAGCAGTTCTTC,CASSLEVRVNEQFF
many,.,TRBJ2-3,TRBV7-2,TGTGCCAGCAGCCAAGACAGGACCACAGATACGCAGTATTTT,CASSQDRTTDTQYF
many,.,TRBJ1-5,TRBV4-1,TGCGCCAGCAGCCAAGAGCCCGGTTATAGCAATCAGCCCCAGCATTTT,CASSQEPGYSNQPQHF
medium-sized,.,TRBJ1-5,TRBV27,TGTGCCAGCATAGATAAAGGGGGAGCCCAGCATTTT,CASIDKGGAQHF
many,.,TRBJ1-5,TRBV20-1,TGCAGTGCCACGGAGGCGTGGGATCAGCCCCAGCATTTT,CSATEAWDQPQHF
.,TRBD1,TRBJ2-1,TRBV6-6,TGTGCCAGCAGTTACTCGTCAGGGGGTCAGGAGCAGTTCTTC,CASSYSSGGQEQFF
many,.,TRBJ1-2,TRBV2,TGTGCCAGCTCCGGACAGATGGGCTACACCTTC,CASSGQMGYTF
many,.,TRBJ1-1,TRBV2,TGTGCCAGCAGGTTCCAGGGGAATACTGAAGCTTTCTTT,CASRFQGNTEAFF
many,TRBD2,TRBJ2-1,TRBV3-1,TGTGCCAGCGCTAGCCGGGAGGATGAGCAGTTCTTC,CASASREDEQFF
many,TRBD1,TRBJ2-5,TRBV5-1,TGCGCCAGCATTCAGGGGGACCGCGAGGAGACCCAGTACTTC,CASIQGDREETQYF
many,.,TRBJ1-5,TRBV4-1,TGCGCCAGCAGCCAAGACTCGGGTCAGCCCCAGCATTTT,CASSQDSGQPQHF
many,.,TRBJ1-2,TRBV6-1,TGTGCCAGCACTGCTTTGGACCGGGGGAACTATGGCTACACCTTC,CASTALDRGNYGYTF